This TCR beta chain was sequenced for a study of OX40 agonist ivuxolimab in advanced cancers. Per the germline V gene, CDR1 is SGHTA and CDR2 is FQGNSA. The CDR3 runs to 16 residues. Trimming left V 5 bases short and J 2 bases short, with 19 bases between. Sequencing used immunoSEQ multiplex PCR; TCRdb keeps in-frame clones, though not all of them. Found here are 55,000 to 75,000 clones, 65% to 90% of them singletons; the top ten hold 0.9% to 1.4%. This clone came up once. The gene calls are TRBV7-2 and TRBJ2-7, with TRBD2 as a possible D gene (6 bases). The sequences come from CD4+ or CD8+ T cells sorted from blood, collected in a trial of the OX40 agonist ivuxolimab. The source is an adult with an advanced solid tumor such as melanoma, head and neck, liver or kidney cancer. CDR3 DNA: TGTGCCAGCAGCCTGGCCGGGACTCCTACGGCCTACGAGCAGTACTTC. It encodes CASSLAGTPTAYEQYF.